This T cell receptor beta chain was retrieved from a study of control samples from healthy donors and cancer patients. CDR3 length equals 13 residues. CDR1 and CDR2 (germline): MNHEY, SVGAGI. Trimming stripped 8 bases from V and 4 bases from J, with 14 bases between. TCRdb's table, derived via immunoSEQ multiplex PCR, lists solely in-frame clones and lacks some. The table has some 140,000 clones, approximately 94% seen once; the top ten hold approximately 5.7%. V usage is TRBV6-5 and J usage is TRBJ1-2; D might be TRBD1 (6 bases). The source is a man between 40 and 49 years old in good health. Input material: blood. This chain's CDR3 is CASGGRDLYGYTF. The CDR3 DNA reads TGTGCCAGCGGGGGCAGGGACCTCTATGGCTACACCTTC.